The 11 T cell receptor beta chains below were found in one sample sequenced in a study of OX40 agonist ivuxolimab in advanced cancers. Measured with immunoSEQ multiplex PCR; TCRdb has only the in-frame clones, and not every one. The data show 20,000 to 30,000 clones, with around four fifths seen just once and approximately 2.2% held by the top ten. Sample: CD4+ or CD8+ T cells sorted from blood, taken in a trial of the OX40 agonist ivuxolimab. The receptor set was obtained from an adult with an advanced solid tumor such as melanoma, head and neck, liver or kidney cancer.

This clone ranks as medium-sized. The V call is TRBV29-1, the J call TRBJ2-7; 7 bases line up with TRBD1. The CDR3 covers 12 residues. Trimming removed 7 bases from V and 6 bases from J; junction bases left unmatched: 9. The germline gives CDR1 SQVTM, CDR2 ANQGSEA. The CDR3, as DNA: TGCAGCGCGGAAGGGGGCGCGGGCGAGCAGTACTTC. It translates to CSAEGGAGEQYF.

The chain uses TRBV7-2 and TRBJ2-5; tentatively, D is TRBD1 or TRBD2 (5 bases each). Trimming stripped 5 bases from V and 5 bases from J, with 15 bases between. The CDR3 sequence is 14 residues long. In germline, CDR1 is SGHTA, CDR2 FQGNSA. The CDR3 is CASSPTGPRETQYF. The DNA for the CDR3 is TGTGCCAGCAGCCCCACGGGGCCCCGGGAGACCCAGTACTTC.

This chain links TRBV6-5 with TRBJ2-7; 9 nucleotides match TRBD2. Trimming took 4 bases from V and 5 from J; bases not matched to a gene: 12. Germline CDR1 and CDR2: MNHEY and SVGAGI. This CDR3 is built from 16 residues. The CDR3 here is CASSFSPGTSSNEQYF. In nucleotides, the CDR3 is TGTGCCAGCAGTTTCTCCCCCGGGACTAGCAGCAACGAGCAGTACTTC.

The rearrangement uses TRBV4-2 and TRBJ1-1, with TRBD1 identical over 8 bases. CDR1 is LGHNA and CDR2 is YNFKEQ in the germline V gene. V shed 4 bases, J shed 1 base, and the junction held 5 bases outside the gene matches. The CDR3 covers 15 residues. The CDR3 sequence is CASSPDRVENTEAFF. The CDR3 DNA follows: TGTGCCAGCAGCCCGGACAGGGTAGAGAACACTGAAGCTTTCTTT.

This clone was observed a handful of times. The chain links TRBV6-6 to TRBJ1-1; D not certain. Germline lookup yields CDR1 MNHNY and CDR2 SVGAGI (reference sequence). Trimming removed 0 bases at V and 4 bases at J, with 9 bases between. The CDR3 totals 14 residues. This chain's CDR3 is CASSYSQRITEAFF. The CDR3 region has the DNA TGTGCCAGCAGTTACTCCCAGAGAATCACTGAAGCTTTCTTT.

V usage is TRBV7-9 and J usage is TRBJ2-7; TRBD1 is a possible D gene (6 bases). Germline lookup yields CDR1 SEHNR and CDR2 FQNEAQ (reference sequence). The CDR3 runs 12 residues. The V and J ends lost 5 bases and 6 bases respectively, with 11 bases between them. The DNA of the CDR3 is TGTGCCAGCAGCCGGAGACAGGTCGAGCAGTACTTC. Its protein is CASSRRQVEQYF. The variable domain in full, with the rest retrieved from reference TRBV7-9 and TRBJ2-7, is DTGVSQNPRHKITKRGQNVTFRCDPISEHNRLYWYRQTLGQGPEFLTYFQNEAQLEKSRLLSDRFSAERPKGSFSTLEIQRTEQGDSAMYLCASSRRQVEQYFGPGTRLTVT.

This clone came up a few times. V and J are TRBV5-1 and TRBJ1-1; 11 bases map to TRBD1. Per germline, CDR1 SGHRS and CDR2 YFSETQ. The trim removed 3 bases at V and 7 bases at J, leaving 2 bases unmatched. CDR3 length: 13 amino acids. The CDR3 sequence is CASSSGTGGEAFF. CDR3 nucleotides: TGCGCCAGCAGCTCCGGGACAGGGGGTGAAGCTTTCTTT.

V gene TRBV5-6 combines with J gene TRBJ1-2, with 8 bases aligning to TRBD1. The CDR3 sequence is 14 residues long. Germline V gives CDR1 SGHDT, CDR2 YYEEEE. V lost 3 bases and J lost 2; bases outside the gene matches: 3. The CDR3 DNA follows: TGTGCCAGCAGCTCGGACAGGGCCAACTATGGCTACACCTTC. As protein: CASSSDRANYGYTF.

J is TRBJ1-1 and V is TRBV6-5; D may be TRBD1 (5 bases). The V gene's germline CDR1 is MNHEY and CDR2 SVGAGI. The CDR3 is made up of 15 amino acids. The V end lost 1 base, the J end lost 4 bases, and 13 bases lay between the germline ends. CDR3 sequence reads: CASSYWEGMGTEAFF. CDR3 nucleotides: TGTGCCAGCAGTTACTGGGAGGGGATGGGCACTGAAGCTTTCTTT.

The V call is TRBV6-1, the J call TRBJ1-2; D uncertain. The ends were cut back, 10 bases at V and 5 bases at J, with 11 bases in the middle. This CDR3 spans 11 amino acids. The germline V gene has CDR1 MNHNS and CDR2 SASEGT. The CDR3 DNA sequence: TGTGCCACAAATCTAGGTTATGGCTACACCTTC. The encoded protein is CATNLGYGYTF.

The chain links TRBV6-4 to TRBJ1-5, with D possibly TRBD1 on 5 matching bases. Looked up from germline, CDR1 is MRHNA and CDR2 is SNTAGT. The V and J ends lost 4 bases and 7 bases respectively, with 11 bases between them. CDR3 length equals 13 residues. Written as DNA, the CDR3 is TGTGCCAGCAGTGTAGAGGAGGGGCAGCCCCAGCATTTT. Its protein is CASSVEEGQPQHF.